This T cell receptor beta chain is drawn from a study of blood T cell repertoires in COVID-19. About the study: The United States, Italy and Spain supplied acute and convalescent COVID-19 samples. T cells, B-cell-depleted T cells, or PBMCs supplied cDNA or gDNA.

In the source study's methods: Estimated nucleated cell counts came from reference gene primer amplification. Sequencing used immunoSEQ multiplex PCR; TCRdb keeps in-frame clones, though not all of them. That table supplies the V and J calls and clone size; D and trimming were determined from the DNA. The table includes about 89,000 clones, about four fifths detected once. This clone was seen just once. An end of the junction does not agree with germline; a read error may underlie this. Germline-derived CDR1 and CDR2 are DFQATT and SNEGSKA (reference sequence). The CDR3 covers 11 residues. The sequence came from a man between 70 and 80 years old with COVID-19, enrolled during active disease. Material: peripheral blood. V usage is TRBV20-1 and J usage is TRBJ1-1; 8 bases match TRBD1. Written as DNA, the CDR3 is TGCAGAGCTACAGGGGGGACTGAAGCTTTCTTT. Amino acid sequence: CRATGGTEAFF.